Detailed here is one TCR beta chain. Its antigen is still unknown. Profiled with immunoSEQ multiplex PCR; TCRdb holds only in-frame clones, not every one. The sample gives 140,000 to 150,000 clones, 85% to 95% of which show up once; around 10% is in the top ten. The CDR3 covers 14 residues. The data were obtained in a study of T cell responses to AZD1222 COVID-19 vaccine. Study outcomes and limitations: Spike-specific TCR breadth and depth both grew after two AZD1222 doses. None of the repertoires were sampled until the peak T cell response had passed. Mapped onto spike, vaccine-associated CD4 TCRs spanned it and were dominant at 160-218 and 743-854. Clonal diversity may have been underestimated in mostly white British donors.

The receptor was derived from an adult who had recovered from COVID-19. The chain recombines TRBV21-1 with TRBJ2-1. TRBV21-1 is tagged as a pseudogene. The sample here was peripheral blood, taken after recovery from COVID-19. The CDR3 loop reads CASSPGTVDNEQFF. The CDR3 nucleotides read TGTGCCAGCAGCCCAGGGACGGTAGACAATGAGCAGTTCTTC.